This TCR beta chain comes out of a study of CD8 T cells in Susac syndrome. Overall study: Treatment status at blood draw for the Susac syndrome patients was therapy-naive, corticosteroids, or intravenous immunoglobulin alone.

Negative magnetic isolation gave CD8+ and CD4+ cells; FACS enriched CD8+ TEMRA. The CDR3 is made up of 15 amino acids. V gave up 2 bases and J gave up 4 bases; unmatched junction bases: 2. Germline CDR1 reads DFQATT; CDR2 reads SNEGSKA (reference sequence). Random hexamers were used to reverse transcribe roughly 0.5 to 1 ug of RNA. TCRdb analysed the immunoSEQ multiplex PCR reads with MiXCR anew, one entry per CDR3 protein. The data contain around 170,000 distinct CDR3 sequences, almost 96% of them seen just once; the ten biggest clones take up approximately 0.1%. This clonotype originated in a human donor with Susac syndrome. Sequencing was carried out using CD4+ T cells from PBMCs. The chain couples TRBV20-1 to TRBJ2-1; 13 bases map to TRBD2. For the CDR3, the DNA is TGCAGTGCTAGATCACTAGCGGGGGGGTACAATGAGCAGTTCTTC. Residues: CSARSLAGGYNEQFF.